The 32 T cell receptor beta chains below come from one sample, sequenced in a study of Graves' ophthalmopathy and Graves' hyperthyroidism. RNA transcripts provided the template for amplifying TCR beta CDR3 regions. The library came from an HTBI-primed first-round RT-PCR and a second-round multiplex PCR. TCRdb re-called the multiplex PCR reads through MiXCR, storing one row per CDR3 protein. The sample carries about 220,000 distinct CDR3 sequences, 20% to 25% recorded once. Sequenced sample: peripheral blood. Receptor source: a woman in her forties or fifties with Graves' ophthalmopathy.

This clonotype was counted once. The chain has TRBV20-1 and TRBJ1-2; tentative D call: TRBD1 (6 bases). Germline values: CDR1 DFQATT, CDR2 SNEGSKA (reference sequence). Trimming took off 1 base at V and 4 bases at J, with 19 bases between the two ends. The CDR3 consists of 16 residues. The DNA of the CDR3 is TGCAGTGCTAGAGCATTGACGGACAGCTCTTTCTATGGCTACACCTTC. Amino acids: CSARALTDSSFYGYTF.

This sequence joins TRBV7-2 and TRBJ1-5; D ambiguous. Trimming took 5 bases from V and 8 from J, leaving 10 bases between them. CDR3 length: 12 residues. Germline V gene data show CDR1 as SGHTA and CDR2 as FQGNSA. The CDR3 region has the DNA TGTGCCAGCAGCCGGGTTGGAGAGCCCCAGCATTTT. It translates to CASSRVGEPQHF.

About this clonotype itself: A much larger clone lies one base from this, so it may be a read error. The genes are TRBV12-3 or TRBV12-4 and TRBJ2-5; D call uncertain. There are 13 residues in the CDR3. Trimming stripped 2 bases from V and 0 bases from J, with 4 bases between. The CDR3 protein is CASSLLNQETQYF. The CDR3 bases are TGTGCCAGCAGTTTATTAAACCAAGAGACCCAGTACTTC.

In this sample, this clonotype turned up a few times. The chain couples TRBV24-1 to TRBJ2-5; TRBD1 might be the D (6 bases). The CDR3 runs to 15 residues. V was trimmed by 1 base and J by 4 bases, leaving 12 bases between them. The germline V gene has CDR1 KGHDR and CDR2 SFDVKD. The DNA of the CDR3 is TGTGCCACCAGTGATTTCACAGGGTCGGTAGAGACCCAGTACTTC. Translating it yields CATSDFTGSVETQYF.

In DNA form, the CDR3 reads TGTGCCGGGACAGGGAACGGCTACACCTTC. Amino acid sequence: CAGTGNGYTF. The V call is TRBV30, the J call TRBJ1-2; 9 bases align to TRBD1. V gave up 8 bases and J gave up 8 bases; unmatched junction bases: 3. The CDR3 sequence is 10 residues long. Germline V lookup: CDR1 GTSNPN, CDR2 SVGIG (reference sequence). The full variable domain, completed using reference TRBV30 and TRBJ1-2, is SQTIHQWPATLVQPVGSPLSLECTVEGTSNPNLYWYRQAAGRGLQLLFYSVGIGQISSEVPQNLSASRPQDRQFILSSKKLLLSDSGFYLCAGTGNGYTFGSGTRLTVV.

V gene TRBV2 combines with J gene TRBJ2-2; perhaps TRBD2 as D (5 bases). The germline V gene has CDR1 SNHLY and CDR2 FYNNEI. Trimming removed 6 bases at V and 5 bases at J, with 10 bases between. This CDR3 is 13 amino acids long. The CDR3 loop is CASSVEVTGELFF. DNA of the CDR3: TGTGCCAGCAGCGTGGAGGTTACCGGGGAGCTGTTTTTT.

The chain is built from TRBV6-1 and TRBJ1-5; TRBD1 matches at 9 bases. Germline values: CDR1 MNHNS, CDR2 SASEGT. The CDR3 spans 15 residues. V trimming: 4 bases; J trimming: 4 bases; junction bases outside the gene matches: 5. The CDR3 loop reads CASSVTGTGNQPQHF. The CDR3 DNA reads TGTGCCAGCAGTGTCACCGGGACAGGGAATCAGCCCCAGCATTTT.

This clonotype was seen repeatedly, ten times or more. The chain is built from TRBV9 and TRBJ1-6; D remains unclear. Trimming shortened V by 4 bases and J by 5 bases, and 7 bases separated the two germline ends. The CDR3 runs 13 residues. Germline V gene sequence: CDR1 SGDLS, CDR2 YYNGEE. This chain's CDR3 is CASSPTHNSPLHF. Written as DNA, the CDR3 is TGTGCCAGCAGCCCAACACATAATTCACCCCTCCACTTT. Looking up the rest from reference TRBV9 and TRBJ1-6 gives the full variable domain: DSGVTQTPKHLITATGQRVTLRCSPRSGDLSVYWYQQSLDQGLQFLIQYYNGEERAKGNILERFSAQQFPDLHSELNLSSLELGDSALYFCASSPTHNSPLHFGNGTRLTVT.

The chain combines TRBV11-2 with TRBJ1-1; 10 bases are a match to TRBD1. This CDR3 spans 14 amino acids. Germline lookup yields CDR1 SGHAT and CDR2 FQNNGV. The junction had 5 bases not matched to a gene; V was cut back by 6 bases and J by 4 bases. The CDR3 DNA sequence: TGTGCCAGCAGGCGTGACAGGGGGCGCACTGAAGCTTTCTTT. Encoded protein: CASRRDRGRTEAFF.

This clonotype was recorded at least ten times. The V call is TRBV25-1, the J call TRBJ1-1; the D gene is possibly TRBD1 (5 bases). CDR1 MGHDK and CDR2 SYGVNS come from the germline V gene. The germline V and J ends were trimmed by 0 bases and 4 bases, with 15 bases remaining between them. The CDR3 contains 16 residues. CDR3 nucleotide sequence: TGTGCCAGCAGTGAATATTTAAAGGGGAGGACCACTGAAGCTTTCTTT. Translated: CASSEYLKGRTTEAFF.

The chain couples TRBV30 to TRBJ1-1; D ambiguous. Per the germline V gene, CDR1 is GTSNPN and CDR2 is SVGIG (reference sequence). Trimming cost V 4 bases and J 0 bases, with 12 bases left between them. This CDR3 has 14 amino acids. The CDR3 coding sequence is TGTGCCTGGACCCTTTGGACGGTGAACACTGAAGCTTTCTTT. Protein: CAWTLWTVNTEAFF.

This chain links TRBV4-1 with TRBJ2-7, with 8 bases identical to TRBD1. The ends lost 3 bases at V and 2 bases at J; junction bases unmatched: 9. From germline, CDR1 is MGHRA and CDR2 YSYEKL. This CDR3 has 16 residues. The CDR3 DNA follows: TGCGCCAGCAGCCACTCCGGGACAGGTGATACCTACGAGCAGTACTTC. It encodes CASSHSGTGDTYEQYF.

In its sample, this clonotype was seen many times. The chain employs TRBV6-5 and TRBJ2-7; D unresolved. This CDR3 comprises 11 residues. CDR1 and CDR2 from the germline V gene are MNHEY and SVGAGI. V lost 8 bases and J 4 bases, leaving 9 bases between the germline ends. Here the CDR3 DNA reads TGTGCCAGCGGCATAATATACGAGCAGTACTTC. Amino acids: CASGIIYEQYF.

In this sample, this clonotype turned up many times. The chain joins TRBV19 to TRBJ2-2; the D gene could be TRBD1 or TRBD2 (6 bases each). The CDR3 spans 15 residues. Germline CDR1 LNHDA, CDR2 SQIVND (reference sequence). Trimming removed 7 bases from V and 6 bases from J, with 18 bases in between. The CDR3 reads CASTEGTGQSGELFF. CDR3 in DNA: TGTGCCAGTACCGAAGGGACTGGACAGTCCGGGGAGCTGTTTTTT.

The chain links TRBV12-3 or TRBV12-4 to TRBJ1-6, with 8 bases aligning to TRBD1. The CDR3 sequence is 15 residues long. V lost 6 bases, J lost 8 bases, and 9 bases stayed unmatched. This chain's CDR3 is CASRTSGRGHSPLHF. The CDR3 region has the DNA TGTGCCAGCAGGACCTCGGGCAGGGGGCATTCACCCCTCCACTTT.

V and J are TRBV12-3 or TRBV12-4 and TRBJ2-7; perhaps TRBD2 as D (5 bases). The CDR3 has 11 residues. The V end lost 8 bases, the J end lost 7 bases, and 12 bases lay between the germline ends. DNA for the CDR3: TGTGCCAGCCGGAACACGGGGGAGCAGTACTTC. It is translated as CASRNTGEQYF.

There are many counts of this clonotype. CDR3 DNA: TGTGCCAGCAGCTTATACCCCATACCGGAGACCCAGTACTTC. Protein sequence: CASSLYPIPETQYF. The J gene is TRBJ2-5, the V gene TRBV7-2; D gene uncertain. The CDR3 contains 14 residues. V was shortened by 2 bases and J by 5 bases, with 12 bases between the two germline ends. Per the germline V gene, CDR1 is SGHTA and CDR2 is FQGNSA.

This clonotype has ten or more counts. The J gene is TRBJ1-1, the V gene TRBV12-3 or TRBV12-4; 9 bases map to TRBD1. V trimming: 7 bases; J trimming: 5 bases; junction bases outside the gene matches: 17. This CDR3 has 17 residues. The CDR3 sequence: CASTLGQGTLLGTEAFF. Written as DNA, the CDR3 is TGTGCCAGCACTCTCGGACAGGGGACCTTATTAGGGACTGAAGCTTTCTTT.

This clonotype was detected ten times or more. The CDR3 here is CSAHAEGGSSPLHF. CDR3 bases: TGCAGTGCCCATGCCGAAGGTGGAAGTTCACCCCTCCACTTT. V usage is TRBV20-1 and J usage is TRBJ1-6; D gene unclear. CDR3 length: 14 residues. The germline V gene encodes CDR1 DFQATT and CDR2 SNEGSKA (reference sequence). Trimming removed 6 bases from V and 9 bases from J, with 18 bases in between.

This chain uses TRBV12-3 or TRBV12-4 with TRBJ1-2, with D perhaps TRBD1 (5 bases). The CDR3 extends over 13 amino acids. The V gene lost 3 bases and the J gene lost 8 bases, with 13 bases spanning the gap. The CDR3 DNA reads TGTGCCAGCAGTTTGTTGGGACTCCAGGGCTACACCTTC. Translating it yields CASSLLGLQGYTF.

The chain joins TRBV6-1 to TRBJ2-7, with TRBD1 identical over 7 bases. Germline V gene sequence: CDR1 MNHNS, CDR2 SASEGT. The CDR3 length is 13 residues. The junction had 7 bases not matched to a gene; V was cut back by 8 bases and J by 3 bases. CDR3 DNA sequence: TGTGCCAGCTCCTGGACAGGACTCTACGAGCAGTACTTC. It encodes CASSWTGLYEQYF.

For this clonotype: A much larger clone is a single base away; this may be a read error. This sequence joins TRBV2 and TRBJ1-3; D gene ambiguous. Germline CDR1 is SNHLY and CDR2 is FYNNEI. This CDR3 has 12 amino acids. Trimming shortened V by 4 bases and J by 2 bases, and 3 bases separated the two germline ends. The CDR3 loop reads CASSGTGNTIYF. The CDR3 coding sequence is TGTGCCAGCAGTGGGACTGGAAACACCATATATTTT.

In its sample, this clonotype was seen many times. DNA for the CDR3: TGTGCCAGCAGTCTTCGGGCGGGCTCGGGGACCGGGGAGCTGTTTTTT. As protein: CASSLRAGSGTGELFF. The chain recombines TRBV6-1 with TRBJ2-2; TRBD2 might be the D (5 bases). The germline gives CDR1 MNHNS, CDR2 SASEGT. The CDR3 loop spans 16 amino acids. V lost 5 bases and J 5 bases, leaving 18 bases between the germline ends.

This clonotype was found a few times. This rearrangement joins TRBV5-6 to TRBJ1-2; D unresolved. Trimming pared 2 bases from V and 4 bases from J, leaving 12 bases between. The CDR3 extends over 14 amino acids. Germline loops: CDR1 SGHDT, CDR2 YYEEEE. For the CDR3, the DNA is TGTGCCAGCAGCTTTTCGCATAATACCTATGGCTACACCTTC. Translated: CASSFSHNTYGYTF. Together with reference TRBV5-6 and TRBJ1-2, the CDR3 gives the full variable domain: DAGVTQSPTHLIKTRGQQVTLRCSPKSGHDTVSWYQQALGQGPQFIFQYYEEEERQRGNFPDRFSGHQFPNYSSELNVNALLLGDSALYLCASSFSHNTYGYTFGSGTRLTVV.

This clonotype was found many times. V gene TRBV12-3 or TRBV12-4 combines with J gene TRBJ1-6; D is perhaps TRBD1 (6 bases). The CDR3 spans 15 residues. The V end lost 1 base, the J end lost 9 bases, and 13 bases lay between the germline ends. Written as DNA, the CDR3 is TGTGCCAGCAGTTTAGAGGGGGGGACTCTTTCACCCCTCCACTTT. It is translated as CASSLEGGTLSPLHF.

On this clonotype itself: A much larger clone differs by one base, so this may be a read error. The V and J genes are TRBV25-1 and TRBJ1-3; D might be TRBD1 (5 bases). Germline CDR1 is MGHDK and CDR2 is SYGVNS. This CDR3 spans 16 amino acids. The CDR3 reads CANSDAGGTHGNTIYF. The CDR3 DNA reads TGTGCCAACAGTGACGCTGGGGGGACCCATGGAAACACCATATATTTT.

The sample holds many counts of this clonotype. The rearrangement uses TRBV10-1 and TRBJ2-5; weak D call: TRBD1 (6 bases). Germline V CDR1 and CDR2: WNHNN, SYGVQD (reference sequence). The CDR3 runs 13 residues. V was clipped by 3 bases and J by 5 bases, with 10 bases between them. This chain's CDR3 is CASSEGTSETQYF. CDR3 DNA sequence: TGCGCCAGCAGTGAAGGGACATCGGAGACCCAGTACTTC.

This clonotype was seen a single time. A read error may be the cause here, since a much bigger clone is one base away. The chain employs TRBV27 and TRBJ2-7; D is ambiguous. V was pared by 2 bases and J by 0 bases, with 8 bases between. CDR3 size: 14 residues. Looked up from germline, CDR1 is MNHEY and CDR2 is SMNVEV (reference sequence). CDR3 loop: CASSLIKNSYEQYF. CDR3 nucleotide sequence: TGTGCCAGCAGTTTAATAAAAAACTCCTACGAGCAGTACTTC.

This clonotype was recorded at least ten times. The chain recombines TRBV19 with TRBJ1-1; D uncertain. This CDR3 is built from 16 residues. In germline, CDR1 is LNHDA, CDR2 SQIVND (reference sequence). V was trimmed by 1 base and J by 0 bases, leaving 12 bases between them. As DNA, the CDR3 is TGTGCCAGTAGTATAGTCCGCGGCAGCGTGAACACTGAAGCTTTCTTT. Translated, it gives CASSIVRGSVNTEAFF.

A single count supports this clonotype. The chain is built from TRBV6-1 and TRBJ1-2; 7 bases are shared with TRBD1. Germline-derived CDR1 and CDR2 are MNHNS and SASEGT. Germline trimming cut 6 bases from V and 1 base from J; bases unmatched to any gene: 11. The length of the CDR3 is 16 residues. The CDR3 loop is CASRGQPVGSNYGYTF. CDR3 DNA: TGTGCCAGCAGGGGACAGCCAGTAGGCAGTAACTATGGCTACACCTTC.

The V and J genes are TRBV15 and TRBJ2-5; the D is unclear. Trimming shortened V by 0 bases and J by 5 bases, and 7 bases separated the two germline ends. CDR1 and CDR2 from the germline V gene are LNHNV and YYDKDF (reference sequence). This CDR3 has 13 amino acids. The CDR3 here is CATSRDWKETQYF. Written as DNA, the CDR3 is TGTGCCACCAGCAGAGATTGGAAGGAGACCCAGTACTTC.

This clonotype was detected many times. The genes are TRBV19 and TRBJ1-5; tentatively, D is TRBD1 (5 bases). Germline CDR1 reads LNHDA; CDR2 reads SQIVND (reference sequence). This CDR3 spans 16 amino acids. Trimming took 0 bases from V and 7 from J, leaving 16 bases between them. DNA for the CDR3: TGTGCCAGTAGTATAGATCGGGGGGAAGTAAAGCAGCCCCAGCATTTT. Amino acid sequence: CASSIDRGEVKQPQHF.